Listed below are T cell receptor beta chains from one sample, sequenced in a study of molecular identifiers for immune sequencing clone quantification. TCRdb re-called the PCR reads through MiXCR, storing one row per CDR3 protein. The data contain approximately 550,000 distinct CDR3 sequences, roughly 24% of them singletons. The sequencing input was naive CD8+ T cells from blood, with Jurkat cell RNA spiked in. These receptors all stem from a human donor in good health. Some libraries in this study had Jurkat cell RNA spiked in. Each CDR3 is given with its conserved first and last residue. A D gene is named only where the DNA matches it firmly. Expanded clones are given a class, and other clones once, few, many or no size at all.

>17|TRBJ2-2|.|TRBV3-1|.
CASSQDGSGANTGELFF
TGTGCCAGCAGCCAAGATGGCTCGGGAGCAAACACCGGGGAGCTGTTTTTT
>10|TRBJ2-7|many|TRBV20-1|.
CSAGNYEQYF
TGCAGTGCAGGGAACTACGAGCAGTACTTC
>15|TRBJ2-3|many|TRBV15|TRBD2
CATSAVAGYTDTQYF
TGTGCCACCAGCGCAGTAGCGGGATACACAGATACGCAGTATTTT
>22|TRBJ2-6|few|TRBV12-3/TRBV12-4|TRBD2
CASSPKGVLAGGPQSGANVLTF
TGTGCCAGCAGCCCTAAGGGAGTACTAGCGGGAGGGCCTCAGTCTGGGGCCAACGTCCTGACTTTC
>15|TRBJ2-1|medium-sized|TRBV5-6|.
CASSFGDRSYNEQFF
TGTGCCAGCAGCTTCGGGGACCGCTCCTACAATGAGCAGTTCTTC
>15|TRBJ2-7|many|TRBV9|.
CASSVGGSDTYEQYF
TGTGCCAGCAGCGTAGGGGGGTCTGACACCTACGAGCAGTACTTC
>12|TRBJ2-2|few|TRBV12-3/TRBV12-4|.
CASSLASKELFF
TGTGCCAGCAGTTTAGCTAGCAAGGAGCTGTTTTTT
>17|TRBJ2-1|.|TRBV27|.
CASSISGPIRSYNEQFF
TGTGCCAGCAGTATATCGGGCCCGATCCGGTCCTACAATGAGCAGTTCTTC
>14|TRBJ1-5|.|TRBV10-3|.
CAASPGPGPQPQHF
TGTGCCGCCTCCCCCGGGCCCGGGCCTCAGCCCCAGCATTTT
>14|TRBJ1-5|many|TRBV6-2/TRBV6-3|.
CASSYSIRVQPQHF
TGTGCCAGCAGTTACTCGATCAGGGTTCAGCCCCAGCATTTT
>14|TRBJ1-1|many|TRBV20-1|.
CSAREGTENTEAFF
TGCAGTGCTAGAGAGGGGACGGAGAACACTGAAGCTTTCTTT
>16|TRBJ2-1|.|TRBV20-1|TRBD2
CSARPPPGLVNNGQFF
TGCAGTGCTAGACCCCCCCCGGGACTAGTCAACAATGGGCAGTTCTTC
>16|TRBJ2-3|.|TRBV13|.
CASSFDSTHPTDTQYF
TGTGCCAGCAGCTTCGACTCTACTCACCCCACAGATACGCAGTATTTT
>14|TRBJ2-7|.|TRBV14|.
CASSQVRAAGEQYF
TGTGCCAGCAGCCAAGTCAGAGCCGCGGGCGAGCAGTACTTC
>18|TRBJ2-3|many|TRBV4-2|TRBD2
CASSQDVFLAGGPDTQYF
TGTGCCAGCAGCCAAGATGTATTTCTAGCGGGAGGCCCAGATACGCAGTATTTT
>16|TRBJ2-3|few|TRBV6-2/TRBV6-3|TRBD2
CASSYSGLALSVTQYF
TGTGCCAGCAGTTACTCGGGACTAGCATTATCGGTTACGCAGTATTTT
>14|TRBJ2-7|few|TRBV10-3|.
CAISEPGGRYEQYF
TGTGCCATCAGTGAGCCGGGTGGCCGCTACGAGCAGTACTTC
>15|TRBJ1-5|many|TRBV20-1|.
CSARSSFLGNQPQHF
TGCAGTGCTAGAAGCAGTTTCTTAGGCAATCAGCCCCAGCATTTT
>16|TRBJ2-1|few|TRBV3-1|.
CASSHPTTNLGSEQFF
TGTGCCAGCAGCCACCCGACTACAAACCTAGGGTCTGAGCAGTTCTTC
>15|TRBJ1-2|many|TRBV5-5|.
CASSLEAADNYGYTF
TGTGCCAGCAGCTTGGAGGCAGCAGATAACTATGGCTACACCTTC
>14|TRBJ1-1|.|TRBV6-2/TRBV6-3|.
CAGSRGQLNTEAFF
TGTGCCGGCAGCCGCGGACAGCTGAACACTGAAGCTTTCTTT
>15|TRBJ2-7|.|TRBV4-3|.
CARRQDRGSFYEQYF
TGCGCCCGCCGCCAAGATCGGGGCTCCTTCTACGAGCAGTACTTC
>14|TRBJ2-7|.|TRBV7-6|TRBD2
CASSPGGAPSEQYF
TGTGCCAGCAGCCCCGGGGGGGCTCCTTCCGAGCAGTACTTC
>14|TRBJ1-5|.|TRBV20-1|.
CSARPLGADQPQHF
TGCAGTGCTCGACCCCTGGGGGCCGACCAGCCCCAGCATTTT
>14|TRBJ1-2|many|TRBV5-5|.
CASSLENPNYGYTF
TGTGCCAGCAGCTTGGAAAACCCTAACTATGGCTACACCTTC
>13|TRBJ1-5|many|TRBV27|.
CASSFGLRQPQHF
TGTGCCAGCAGTTTTGGTTTACGGCAGCCCCAGCATTTT
>11|TRBJ2-3|few|TRBV27|.
CASLGGSTQYF
TGTGCCAGCTTAGGGGGAAGTACGCAGTATTTT
>16|TRBJ1-3|many|TRBV6-5|TRBD1
CASSYSWDSVRNTIYF
TGTGCCAGCAGTTACTCCTGGGACAGCGTACGGAACACCATATATTTT
>14|TRBJ2-2|.|TRBV7-6|TRBD1
CASSLTGAAGELFF
TGTGCCAGCAGCTTAACAGGGGCGGCCGGGGAGCTGTTTTTT
>16|TRBJ1-4|many|TRBV5-6|.
CASSFVPSATNEKLFF
TGTGCCAGCAGCTTCGTCCCATCCGCAACTAATGAAAAACTGTTTTTT
>15|TRBJ2-3|.|TRBV4-1|TRBD1
CASRTQGAVADTQYF
TGCGCCAGCAGGACACAGGGGGCCGTCGCAGATACGCAGTATTTT
>15|TRBJ2-7|.|TRBV7-2|TRBD1
CASSLGQGLLYEQYF
TGTGCCAGCAGCCTAGGACAGGGACTTCTCTACGAGCAGTACTTC
>10|TRBJ1-2|many|TRBV6-6|.
CASNGYGYTF
TGTGCCAGCAATGGCTATGGCTACACCTTC
>13|TRBJ2-3|many|TRBV4-2|.
CASSQSDGNTQYF
TGTGCCAGCAGCCAAAGCGACGGTAATACGCAGTATTTT
>15|TRBJ2-3|many|TRBV5-6|TRBD2
CASSFSSGRQDTQYF
TGTGCCAGCAGCTTCAGCAGCGGGAGGCAAGATACGCAGTATTTT
>15|TRBJ2-7|.|TRBV27|.
CASRNLPAGVNEQYF
TGTGCCAGCAGGAACCTACCAGCTGGTGTGAACGAGCAGTACTTC
>13|TRBJ2-7|.|TRBV5-1|TRBD1
CASSPGQTYAQYF
TGCGCCAGCAGCCCGGGACAGACCTACGCGCAGTACTTC
>15|TRBJ2-1|few|TRBV12-5|TRBD1
CASGDPGQGLREQFF
TGTGCTAGTGGGGATCCGGGACAGGGACTGAGGGAGCAGTTCTTC
>15|TRBJ2-3|.|TRBV10-3|.
CAISDHGAVVGTQYF
TGTGCCATCAGTGATCATGGGGCGGTAGTCGGTACGCAGTATTTT
>17|TRBJ1-2|few|TRBV19|TRBD1
CASKPGTGGVSNYGYTF
TGTGCCAGTAAACCCGGGACAGGGGGAGTTAGTAACTATGGCTACACCTTC
>13|TRBJ1-2|.|TRBV6-5|.
CASSYSSSYGYTF
TGTGCCAGCAGTTACTCGTCAAGTTATGGCTACACCTTC
>15|TRBJ2-1|.|TRBV19|.
CASSIGSGTYNEQFF
TGTGCCAGTAGTATAGGTTCGGGAACCTACAATGAGCAGTTCTTC
>15|TRBJ1-1|.|TRBV30|.
CAWSAMESGAPEAFF
TGTGCCTGGAGTGCGATGGAATCGGGGGCCCCTGAAGCTTTCTTT
>15|TRBJ1-1|few|TRBV11-2|.
CASSSAGSWDAEAFF
TGTGCCAGCAGCTCTGCCGGGTCCTGGGACGCTGAAGCTTTCTTT
>14|TRBJ2-7|once|TRBV27|.
CASSSTGKTYEQYF
TGTGCCAGCAGTTCCACAGGCAAGACCTACGAGCAGTACTTC
>15|TRBJ2-2|.|TRBV6-2/TRBV6-3|TRBD1
CASSYSPDRAGELFF
TGTGCCAGCAGTTACTCGCCAGACAGGGCCGGGGAGCTGTTTTTT
>19|TRBJ2-6|few|TRBV25-1|TRBD1
CASFRVNDRGKSGANVLTF
TGTGCCAGCTTTAGAGTCAACGACAGGGGGAAGTCTGGGGCCAACGTCCTGACTTTC
>15|TRBJ2-7|many|TRBV4-1|.
CASSQEPALTYEQYF
TGCGCCAGCAGCCAAGAACCGGCCCTAACCTACGAGCAGTACTTC